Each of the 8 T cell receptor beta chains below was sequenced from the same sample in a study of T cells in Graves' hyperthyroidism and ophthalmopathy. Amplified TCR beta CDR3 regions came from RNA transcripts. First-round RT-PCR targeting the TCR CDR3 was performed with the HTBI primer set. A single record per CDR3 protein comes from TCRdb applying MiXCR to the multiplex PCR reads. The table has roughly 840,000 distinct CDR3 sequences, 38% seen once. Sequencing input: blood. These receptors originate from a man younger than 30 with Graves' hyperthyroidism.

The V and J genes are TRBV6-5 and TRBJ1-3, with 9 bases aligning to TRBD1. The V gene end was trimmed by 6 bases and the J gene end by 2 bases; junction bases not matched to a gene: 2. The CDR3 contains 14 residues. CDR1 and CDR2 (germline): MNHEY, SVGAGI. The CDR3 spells CASRGTGTGNTIYF. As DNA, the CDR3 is TGTGCCAGCAGGGGGACAGGGACTGGAAACACCATATATTTT.

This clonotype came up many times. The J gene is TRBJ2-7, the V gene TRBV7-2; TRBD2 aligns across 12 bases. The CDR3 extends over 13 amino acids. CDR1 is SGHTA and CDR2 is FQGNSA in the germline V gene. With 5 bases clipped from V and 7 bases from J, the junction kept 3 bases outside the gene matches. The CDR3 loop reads CASSPGLAGEQYF. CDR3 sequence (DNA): TGTGCCAGCAGCCCAGGACTAGCGGGAGAGCAGTACTTC. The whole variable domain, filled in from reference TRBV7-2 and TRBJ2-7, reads GAGVSQSPSNKVTEKGKDVELRCDPISGHTALYWYRQSLGQGLEFLIYFQGNSAPDKSGLPSDRFSAERTGGSVSTLTIQRTQQEDSAVYLCASSPGLAGEQYFGPGTRLTVT.

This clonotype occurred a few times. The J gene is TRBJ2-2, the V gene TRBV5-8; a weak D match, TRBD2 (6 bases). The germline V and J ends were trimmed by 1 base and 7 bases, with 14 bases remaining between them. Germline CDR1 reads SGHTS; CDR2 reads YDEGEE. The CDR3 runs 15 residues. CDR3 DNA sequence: TGTGCCAGCAGCTTGAGGTCCGGGGGTTTCGGGGAGCTGTTTTTT. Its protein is CASSLRSGGFGELFF.

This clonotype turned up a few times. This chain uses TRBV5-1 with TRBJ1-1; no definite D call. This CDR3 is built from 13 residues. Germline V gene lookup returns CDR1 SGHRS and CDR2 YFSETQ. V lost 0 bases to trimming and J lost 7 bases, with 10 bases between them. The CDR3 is CASSLAEGIEAFF. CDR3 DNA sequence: TGCGCCAGCAGCTTGGCCGAAGGAATTGAAGCTTTCTTT.

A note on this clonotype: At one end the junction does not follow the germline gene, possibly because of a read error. DNA for the CDR3: TGTGCCAGCAGCACCTCTTCTGGAAGCACCATATATTTT. Its translation: CASSTSSGSTIYF. The V call is TRBV7-2, the J call TRBJ1-3, with D unresolved. The CDR3 has 13 amino acids. Germline CDR1 and CDR2: SGHTA and FQGNSA.

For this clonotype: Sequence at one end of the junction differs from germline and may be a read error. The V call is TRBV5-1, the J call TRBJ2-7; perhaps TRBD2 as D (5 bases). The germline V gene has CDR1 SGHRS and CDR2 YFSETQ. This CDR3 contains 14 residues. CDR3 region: CASGFSTQPGEQYF. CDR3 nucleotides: TGTGCCAGCGGCTTCTCCACCCAACCCGGCGAGCAGTACTTC.

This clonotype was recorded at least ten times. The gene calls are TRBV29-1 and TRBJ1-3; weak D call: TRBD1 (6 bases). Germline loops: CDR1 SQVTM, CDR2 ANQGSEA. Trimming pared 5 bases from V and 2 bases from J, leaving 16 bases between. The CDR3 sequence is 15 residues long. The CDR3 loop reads CSVSAGGGTGNTIYF. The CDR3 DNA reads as TGCAGCGTTTCCGCCGGAGGGGGGACTGGAAACACCATATATTTT.

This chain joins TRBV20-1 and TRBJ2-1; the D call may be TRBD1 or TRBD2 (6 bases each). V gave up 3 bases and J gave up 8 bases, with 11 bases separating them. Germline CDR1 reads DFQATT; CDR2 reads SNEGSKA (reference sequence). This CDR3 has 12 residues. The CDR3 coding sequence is TGCAGTGCTAGGGGGGGCCAGGATGAGCAGTTCTTC. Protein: CSARGGQDEQFF.